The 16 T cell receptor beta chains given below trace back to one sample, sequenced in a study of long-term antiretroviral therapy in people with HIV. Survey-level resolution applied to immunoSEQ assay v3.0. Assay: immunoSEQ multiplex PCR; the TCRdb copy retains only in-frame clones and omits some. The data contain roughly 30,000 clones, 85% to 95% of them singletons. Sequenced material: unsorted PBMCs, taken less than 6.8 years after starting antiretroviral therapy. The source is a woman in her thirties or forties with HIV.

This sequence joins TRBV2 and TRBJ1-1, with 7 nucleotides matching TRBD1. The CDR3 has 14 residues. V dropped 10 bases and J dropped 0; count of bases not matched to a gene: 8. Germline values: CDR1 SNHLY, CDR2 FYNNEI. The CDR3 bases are TGTGCCACTAAGGGGGACAGTCTGAACACTGAAGCTTTCTTT. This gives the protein CATKGDSLNTEAFF. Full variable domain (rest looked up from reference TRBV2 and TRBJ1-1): EPEVTQTPSHQVTQMGQEVILRCVPISNHLYFYWYRQILGQKVEFLVSFYNNEISEKSEIFDDQFSVERPDGSNFTLKIRSTKLEDSAMYFCATKGDSLNTEAFFGQGTRLTVV.

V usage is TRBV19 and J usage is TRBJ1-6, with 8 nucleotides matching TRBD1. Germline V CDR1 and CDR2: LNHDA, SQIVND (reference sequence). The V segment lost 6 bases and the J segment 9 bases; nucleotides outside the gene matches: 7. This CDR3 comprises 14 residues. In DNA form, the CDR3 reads TGTGCCAGTAGGAGGGGGCAGGGGGCTTCACCCCTCCACTTT. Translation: CASRRGQGASPLHF.

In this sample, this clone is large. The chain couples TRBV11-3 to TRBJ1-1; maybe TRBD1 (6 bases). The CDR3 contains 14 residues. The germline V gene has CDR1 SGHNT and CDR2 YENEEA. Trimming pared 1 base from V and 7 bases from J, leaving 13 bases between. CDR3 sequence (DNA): TGTGCCAGCAGCTTAGGTGGGACAAGTCGTGAAGCTTTCTTT. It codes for CASSLGGTSREAFF.

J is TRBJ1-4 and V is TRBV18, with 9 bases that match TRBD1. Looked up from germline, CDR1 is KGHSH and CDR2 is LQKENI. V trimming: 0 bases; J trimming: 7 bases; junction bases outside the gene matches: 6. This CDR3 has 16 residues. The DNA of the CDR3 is TGTGCCAGCTCACCACCGAACAGGGGGCCCATTGAAAAACTGTTTTTT. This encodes CASSPPNRGPIEKLFF.

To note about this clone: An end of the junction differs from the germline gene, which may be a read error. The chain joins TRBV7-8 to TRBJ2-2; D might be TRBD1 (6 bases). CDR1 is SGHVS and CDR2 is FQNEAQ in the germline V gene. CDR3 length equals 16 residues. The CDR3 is CASSRGRGQDTGELFF. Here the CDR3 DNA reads TGCGCCAGCAGCCGCGGACGGGGACAAGACACCGGGGAGCTGTTTTTT.

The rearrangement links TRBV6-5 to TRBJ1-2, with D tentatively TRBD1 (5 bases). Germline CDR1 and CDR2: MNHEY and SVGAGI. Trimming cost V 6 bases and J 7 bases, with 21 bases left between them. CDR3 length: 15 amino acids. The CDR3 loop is CASSPVRRLGGGYTF. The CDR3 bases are TGTGCCAGCAGCCCGGTTCGTCGCCTTGGGGGTGGCTACACCTTC.

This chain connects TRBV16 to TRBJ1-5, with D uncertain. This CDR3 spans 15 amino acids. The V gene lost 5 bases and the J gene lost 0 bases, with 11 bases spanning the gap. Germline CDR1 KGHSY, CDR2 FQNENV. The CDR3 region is CASSTTRSSNQPQHF. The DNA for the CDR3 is TGTGCCAGCAGCACGACACGGTCTAGCAATCAGCCCCAGCATTTT.

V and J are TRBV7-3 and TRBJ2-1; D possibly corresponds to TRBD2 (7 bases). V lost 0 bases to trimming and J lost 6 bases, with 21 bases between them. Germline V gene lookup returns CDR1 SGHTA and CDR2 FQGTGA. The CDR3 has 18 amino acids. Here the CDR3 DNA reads TGTGCCAGCAGCTTAACGGGCACGGGGGGCCGAGGGTCCAATGAGCAGTTCTTC. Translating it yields CASSLTGTGGRGSNEQFF.

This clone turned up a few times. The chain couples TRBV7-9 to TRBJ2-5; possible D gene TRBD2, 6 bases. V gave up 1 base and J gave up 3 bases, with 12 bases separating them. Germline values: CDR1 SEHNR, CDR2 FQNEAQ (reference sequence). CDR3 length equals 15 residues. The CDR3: CASSLGVGGKETQYF. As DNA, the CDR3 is TGTGCCAGCAGCTTAGGGGTTGGAGGGAAAGAGACCCAGTACTTC. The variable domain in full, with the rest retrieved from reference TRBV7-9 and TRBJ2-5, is DTGVSQNPRHKITKRGQNVTFRCDPISEHNRLYWYRQTLGQGPEFLTYFQNEAQLEKSRLLSDRFSAERPKGSFSTLEIQRTEQGDSAMYLCASSLGVGGKETQYFGPGTRLLVL.

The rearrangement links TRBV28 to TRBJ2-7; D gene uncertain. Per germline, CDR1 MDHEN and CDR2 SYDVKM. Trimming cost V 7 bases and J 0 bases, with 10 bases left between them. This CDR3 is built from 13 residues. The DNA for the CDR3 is TGTGCCAGCACCGACACACGCTCCTACGAGCAGTACTTC. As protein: CASTDTRSYEQYF.

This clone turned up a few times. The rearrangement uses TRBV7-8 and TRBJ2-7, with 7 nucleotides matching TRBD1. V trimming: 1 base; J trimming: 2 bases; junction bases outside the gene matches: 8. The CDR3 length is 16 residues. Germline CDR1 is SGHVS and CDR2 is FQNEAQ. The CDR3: CASSLGVGRGTYEQYF. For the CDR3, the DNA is TGTGCCAGCAGCTTAGGAGTGGGCAGGGGGACCTACGAGCAGTACTTC.

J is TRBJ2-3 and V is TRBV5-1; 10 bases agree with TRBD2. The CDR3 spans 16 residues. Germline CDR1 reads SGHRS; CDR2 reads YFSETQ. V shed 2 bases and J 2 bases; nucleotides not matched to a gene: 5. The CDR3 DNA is TGCGCCAGCAGCTTCTCAGGACTAGCGGACACAGATACGCAGTATTTT. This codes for CASSFSGLADTDTQYF.

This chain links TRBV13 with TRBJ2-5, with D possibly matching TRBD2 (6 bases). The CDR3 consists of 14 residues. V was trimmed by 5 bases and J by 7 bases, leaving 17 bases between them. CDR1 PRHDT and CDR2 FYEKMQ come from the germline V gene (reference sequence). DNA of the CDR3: TGTGCCAGCAGCCCCCGGGACTCCCAGTCGACCCAGTACTTC. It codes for CASSPRDSQSTQYF.

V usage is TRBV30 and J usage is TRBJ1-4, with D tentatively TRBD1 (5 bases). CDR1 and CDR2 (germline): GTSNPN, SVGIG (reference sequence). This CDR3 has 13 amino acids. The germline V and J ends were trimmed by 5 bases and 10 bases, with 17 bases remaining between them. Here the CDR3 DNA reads TGTGCCTGGTCCCGGGACGGTGGACGAAAACTGTTTTTT. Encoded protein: CAWSRDGGRKLFF.

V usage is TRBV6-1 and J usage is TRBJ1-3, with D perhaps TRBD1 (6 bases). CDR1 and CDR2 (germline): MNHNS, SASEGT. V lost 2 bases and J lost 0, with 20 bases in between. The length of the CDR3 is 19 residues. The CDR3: CASSEPQTGRKSSGNTIYF. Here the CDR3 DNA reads TGTGCCAGCAGTGAACCGCAGACAGGCCGGAAAAGCTCTGGAAACACCATATATTTT.

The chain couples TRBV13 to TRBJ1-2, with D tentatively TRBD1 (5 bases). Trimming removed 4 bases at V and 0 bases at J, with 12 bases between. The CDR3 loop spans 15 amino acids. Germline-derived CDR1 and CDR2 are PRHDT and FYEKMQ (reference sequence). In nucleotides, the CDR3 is TGTGCCAGCAGCTCCCAGGGAGGACCTAACTATGGCTACACCTTC. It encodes CASSSQGGPNYGYTF. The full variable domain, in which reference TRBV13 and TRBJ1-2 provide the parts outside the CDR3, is AAGVIQSPRHLIKEKRETATLKCYPIPRHDTVYWYQQGPGQDPQFLISFYEKMQSDKGSIPDRFSAQQFSDYHSELNMSSLELGDSALYFCASSSQGGPNYGYTFGSGTRLTVV.